This entry is about one T cell receptor (beta chain). With 1 base clipped from V and 4 bases from J, the junction kept 12 bases outside the gene matches. Germline lookup yields CDR1 MNHEY and CDR2 SMNVEV (reference sequence). The CDR3 length is 18 residues. This sample is part of a study of blood T cell repertoires in COVID-19. Study overall: Spain, Italy and the United States supplied samples that represented acute and convalescent COVID-19. PBMCs, B-cell-depleted T cells, or T cells provided the cDNA or gDNA that made up the material.

Original data processing: Reference gene primers were amplified, and this amplification served to estimate nucleated cell counts. TCRdb keeps only in-frame clones here, not all; method: immunoSEQ multiplex PCR. V and J calls and clone size follow that table, whereas D and trimming were derived from the DNA. The data show more than 110,000 clones, around nine tenths seen once. The sequenced sample was peripheral blood. The chain employs TRBV27 and TRBJ2-7; 11 nucleotides match TRBD2. This clonotype originated in a woman aged 40-49 years with acute or convalescent COVID-19. The CDR3 region has the DNA TGTGCCAGCAGTTTATGGGGGACTAGCGGTCTCGGGAATTACGAGCAGTACTTC. Encoded protein: CASSLWGTSGLGNYEQYF.